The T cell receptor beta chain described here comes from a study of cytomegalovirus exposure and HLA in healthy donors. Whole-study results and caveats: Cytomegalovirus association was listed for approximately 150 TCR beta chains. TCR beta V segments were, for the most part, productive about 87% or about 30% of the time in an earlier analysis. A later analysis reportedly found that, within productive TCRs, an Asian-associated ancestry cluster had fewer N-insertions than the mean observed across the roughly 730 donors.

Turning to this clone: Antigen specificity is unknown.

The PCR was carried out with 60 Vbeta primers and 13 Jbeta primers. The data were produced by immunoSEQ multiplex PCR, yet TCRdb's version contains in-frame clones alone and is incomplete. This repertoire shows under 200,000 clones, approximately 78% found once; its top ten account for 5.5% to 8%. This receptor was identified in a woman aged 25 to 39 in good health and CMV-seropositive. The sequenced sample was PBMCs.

The CDR3 region is CASSVSGASTDTQYF. Written as DNA, the CDR3 is TGCGCCAGCAGCGTTAGCGGGGCTAGCACAGATACGCAGTATTTT. The chain recombines TRBV5-1 with TRBJ2-3; 8 bases match TRBD2. Germline CDR1 reads SGHRS; CDR2 reads YFSETQ. This CDR3 spans 15 amino acids. V lost 4 bases to trimming and J lost 0 bases; unmatched junction nucleotides: 4.